Following are 17 T cell receptor beta chains from one sample sequenced in a study of response to subunit inactivated influenza vaccine. MiXCR, applied by TCRdb to the RT-PCR reads, yields one record per CDR3 protein. Altogether hundreds of thousands of distinct CDR3 sequences are present, approximately 24% being singletons, with the ten largest covering less than 2.5%. The specimen comprised CD4+ T cells sorted from PBMCs, sampled 4 to 6 days after vaccination. These receptors came from a man between 50 and 59 years old who received an inactivated influenza vaccine.

V and J are TRBV6-1 and TRBJ2-3, with 8 bases that match TRBD2. Germline-derived CDR1 and CDR2 are MNHNS and SASEGT. Trimming at V came to 6 bases and at J to 5 bases, leaving 10 bases not matched to a gene. The CDR3 is 15 amino acids. The CDR3 here is CASRSPAGGQDTQYF. The CDR3 DNA follows: TGTGCCAGCAGATCCCCCGCGGGGGGCCAAGATACGCAGTATTTT.

This clonotype was found a few times. The chain couples TRBV6-2 or TRBV6-3 to TRBJ2-3; D is tentatively TRBD1 or TRBD2 (6 bases each). CDR1 and CDR2 from the germline V gene are MNHEY and SVGEGT. The CDR3 is 17 residues long. Trimming pared 5 bases from V and 4 bases from J, leaving 22 bases between. Written as DNA, the CDR3 is TGTGCCAGCAGTCGCCCCCGCCTGGGGGGCATGGCAGATACGCAGTATTTT. Translating gives CASSRPRLGGMADTQYF.

The chain carries TRBV2 and TRBJ2-1; D gene ambiguous. CDR3 length: 14 amino acids. The V end was cut by 3 bases, the J end by 7 bases, with 13 bases between. The germline V gene has CDR1 SNHLY and CDR2 FYNNEI. The CDR3 DNA reads TGTGCCAGCAGTGAGGGTCTAGTGGCGAATGAGCAGTTCTTC. This codes for CASSEGLVANEQFF.

The V gene is TRBV30, the J gene TRBJ2-3, with a tentative D call TRBD1 (6 bases). CDR3 size: 13 residues. CDR1 GTSNPN and CDR2 SVGIG come from the germline V gene (reference sequence). V shed 5 bases and J shed 7 bases, with 16 bases lying between them. The DNA for the CDR3 is TGTGCCTGGGCTATCCTAGGGGGATATACGCAGTATTTT. This gives the protein CAWAILGGYTQYF.

The chain couples TRBV4-3 to TRBJ1-1; D remains unclear. The CDR3 runs to 15 residues. V gave up 1 base and J gave up 0 bases, with 9 bases separating them. Per germline, CDR1 LGHNA and CDR2 YSLEER. As DNA, the CDR3 is TGCGCCAGCAGCCAAGGGCACGCATTGAACACTGAAGCTTTCTTT. Its protein product is CASSQGHALNTEAFF.

The V call is TRBV7-2, the J call TRBJ2-7; no clear D gene. The CDR3 totals 16 residues. CDR1 and CDR2 (germline): SGHTA, FQGNSA. V was clipped by 1 base and J by 1 base, with 14 bases between them. The CDR3 here is CASSLVFSHTSYEQYF. CDR3 nucleotide sequence: TGTGCCAGCAGCTTAGTTTTCTCCCACACTTCCTACGAGCAGTACTTC.

J is TRBJ2-2 and V is TRBV6-1; D is unclear. CDR1 and CDR2 (germline): MNHNS, SASEGT. Trimming took off 4 bases at V and 2 bases at J, with 8 bases between the two ends. The CDR3 length is 14 residues. CDR3 in amino acids: CASSGLTNTGELFF. In DNA form, the CDR3 reads TGTGCCAGCAGTGGATTAACTAACACCGGGGAGCTGTTTTTT.

The sample holds a few counts of this clonotype. The chain has TRBV15 and TRBJ2-4; a possible D gene is TRBD1 (7 bases). The germline V gene encodes CDR1 LNHNV and CDR2 YYDKDF (reference sequence). V dropped 0 bases and J dropped 5 bases, with 17 bases sitting between them. The CDR3 spans 17 residues. CDR3 nucleotide sequence: TGTGCCACCAGCAGAGAACCAGGGGGGAGAGGGGAAAACATTCAGTACTTC. Its protein product is CATSREPGGRGENIQYF.

The rearrangement links TRBV7-6 to TRBJ2-1; TRBD2 might be the D (6 bases). This CDR3 is 12 amino acids long. With 8 bases removed from V and 3 bases from J, the gap between germline ends came to 8 bases. The germline V gene encodes CDR1 SGHVS and CDR2 FNYEAQ. The CDR3 sequence: CASGGIYNEQFF. The CDR3 coding sequence is TGTGCCAGCGGAGGGATCTACAATGAGCAGTTCTTC.

The sample holds many counts of this clonotype. The rearrangement joins TRBV4-3 to TRBJ2-7; 7 nucleotides agree with TRBD2. Germline CDR1 LGHNA, CDR2 YSLEER. The CDR3 contains 18 residues. Unmatched junction bases numbered 15, after V lost 1 base and J lost 3 bases. CDR3 region: CASSQARASGLTYYEQYF. The CDR3 DNA reads as TGCGCCAGCAGCCAAGCTCGTGCTAGCGGTCTTACGTACTACGAGCAGTACTTC.

In its sample, this clonotype was seen a few times. This chain joins TRBV7-7 and TRBJ2-1, with TRBD2 as a possible D gene (6 bases). Germline V gene sequence: CDR1 SSHAT, CDR2 FNYEAQ (reference sequence). The CDR3 is 13 residues long. The V end lost 5 bases, the J end lost 9 bases, and 14 bases lay between the germline ends. CDR3 region: CASSPLRESEQFF. The CDR3 region has the DNA TGTGCCAGCAGCCCCTTGCGGGAAAGTGAGCAGTTCTTC.

The rearrangement links TRBV10-3 to TRBJ1-2; no reliable D call. This CDR3 spans 15 amino acids. Between the trimmed V and J ends, which lost 3 bases and 1 base, there was a span of 12 bases. CDR1 ENHRY and CDR2 SYGVKD come from the germline V gene. The CDR3 DNA reads as TGTGCCATCAGTGATTCGTTAGGACTTAACTATGGCTACACCTTC. Translation gives CAISDSLGLNYGYTF.

This clonotype was counted only a few times. The rearrangement joins TRBV20-1 to TRBJ2-1, with unresolved D. The germline V and J ends were trimmed by 4 bases and 4 bases, with 14 bases remaining between them. This CDR3 is built from 14 residues. Germline CDR1 DFQATT, CDR2 SNEGSKA (reference sequence). The CDR3 nucleotides are TGCAGTGCTAACGGCAAAGGAAGGTACAATGAGCAGTTCTTC. The encoded protein is CSANGKGRYNEQFF.

A few counts support this clonotype. V usage is TRBV5-1 and J usage is TRBJ1-4; D is undetermined. V was clipped by 0 bases and J by 8 bases, with 8 bases between them. This CDR3 region has 13 residues. Germline lookup yields CDR1 SGHRS and CDR2 YFSETQ. CDR3 in DNA: TGCGCCAGCAGCTTGGCCCCAGGAGAAAAACTGTTTTTT. Encoded protein: CASSLAPGEKLFF.

This sequence joins TRBV11-2 and TRBJ1-4; the match to TRBD1 covers 11 bases. V shed 4 bases and J 8 bases; nucleotides not matched to a gene: 9. CDR3 length: 16 amino acids. CDR1 is SGHAT, CDR2 FQNNGV, per germline. In DNA, the CDR3 is TGTGCCAGCAGCTCTTGGACAGGGGGCATCAGGGAAAAACTGTTTTTT. The encoded protein is CASSSWTGGIREKLFF.

This clonotype was observed a handful of times. The chain carries TRBV20-1 and TRBJ2-3; 11 bases match TRBD1. CDR1 DFQATT and CDR2 SNEGSKA come from the germline V gene (reference sequence). The CDR3 sequence is 13 residues long. The CDR3 is CSVRTGGWDTQYF. In DNA, the CDR3 is TGCAGCGTTCGGACAGGGGGCTGGGATACGCAGTATTTT.

The chain combines TRBV4-2 with TRBJ2-3; D is undetermined. The CDR3 extends over 14 amino acids. CDR1 and CDR2 from the germline V gene are LGHNA and YNFKEQ. Trimming took off 0 bases at V and 4 bases at J, with 8 bases between the two ends. The CDR3 loop reads CASSQDRSPDTQYF. Here the CDR3 DNA reads TGTGCCAGCAGCCAAGATCGGTCTCCAGATACGCAGTATTTT.